This TCR beta chain is drawn from a study of blood T cell repertoires in COVID-19. As for the study in general: The study drew acute and convalescent COVID-19 samples from the United States, Italy and Spain. PBMCs, B-cell-depleted T cells, or T cells provided the cDNA or gDNA that made up the material.

In the original analysis: Amplification with reference gene primers provided the estimates of nucleated cell counts. Clones were sequenced by immunoSEQ multiplex PCR, and TCRdb holds only the in-frame ones, with some missing. That table supplies the V and J calls and clone size; D and trimming were determined from the DNA. The sample gives approximately 210,000 clones, 82% of which show up once; over 9.5% is in the top ten. The source is a woman in her thirties or forties with acute or convalescent COVID-19. The sequencing input was peripheral blood.

CDR3: CASSQDLGRVDEKLFF. The CDR3 DNA sequence: TGCGCCAGCAGCCAAGATTTGGGCAGGGTCGATGAAAAACTGTTTTTT. The chain joins TRBV4-3 to TRBJ1-4; a weak D match, TRBD1 (5 bases). The V gene's germline CDR1 is LGHNA and CDR2 YSLEER. This CDR3 region has 16 residues. V was clipped by 0 bases and J by 6 bases, with 14 bases between them.